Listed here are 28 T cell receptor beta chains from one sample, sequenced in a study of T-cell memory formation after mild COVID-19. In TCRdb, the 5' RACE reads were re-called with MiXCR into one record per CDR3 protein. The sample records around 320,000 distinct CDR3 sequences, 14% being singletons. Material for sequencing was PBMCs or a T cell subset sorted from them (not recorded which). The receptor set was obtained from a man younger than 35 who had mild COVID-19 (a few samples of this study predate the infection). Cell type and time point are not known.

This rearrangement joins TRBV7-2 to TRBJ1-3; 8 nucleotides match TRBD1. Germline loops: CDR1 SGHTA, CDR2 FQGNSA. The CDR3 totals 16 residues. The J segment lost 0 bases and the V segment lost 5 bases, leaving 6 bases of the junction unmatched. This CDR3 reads CASSVTGGSSGNTIYF. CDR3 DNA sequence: TGTGCCAGCAGCGTCACAGGGGGAAGCTCTGGAAACACCATATATTTT.

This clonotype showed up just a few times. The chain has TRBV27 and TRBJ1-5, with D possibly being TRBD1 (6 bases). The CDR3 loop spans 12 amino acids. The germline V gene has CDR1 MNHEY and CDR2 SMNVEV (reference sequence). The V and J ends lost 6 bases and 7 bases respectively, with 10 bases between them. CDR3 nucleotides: TGTGCCAGCAGAGAAGGGGGACAGCCCCAGCATTTT. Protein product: CASREGGQPQHF.

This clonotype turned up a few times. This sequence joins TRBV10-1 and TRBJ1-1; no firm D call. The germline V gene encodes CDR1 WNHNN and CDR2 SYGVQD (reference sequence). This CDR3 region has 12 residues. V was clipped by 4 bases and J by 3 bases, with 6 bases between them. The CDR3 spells CASSGSYTEAFF. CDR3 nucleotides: TGCGCCAGCAGTGGCAGCTACACTGAAGCTTTCTTT.

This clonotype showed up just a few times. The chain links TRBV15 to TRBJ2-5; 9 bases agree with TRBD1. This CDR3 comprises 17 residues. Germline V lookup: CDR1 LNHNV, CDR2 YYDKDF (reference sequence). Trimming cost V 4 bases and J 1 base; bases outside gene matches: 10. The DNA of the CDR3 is TGTGCCACCAGCACTCCGACAGGGGGGGGGGTCCAAGAGACCCAGTACTTC. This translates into CATSTPTGGGVQETQYF.

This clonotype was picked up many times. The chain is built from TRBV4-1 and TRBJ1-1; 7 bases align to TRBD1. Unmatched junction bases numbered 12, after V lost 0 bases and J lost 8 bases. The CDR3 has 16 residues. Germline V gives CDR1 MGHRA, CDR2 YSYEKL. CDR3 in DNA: TGCGCCAGCAGCCAAGAACAGGGGCCGCAACGGATAGAAGCTTTCTTT. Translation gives CASSQEQGPQRIEAFF.

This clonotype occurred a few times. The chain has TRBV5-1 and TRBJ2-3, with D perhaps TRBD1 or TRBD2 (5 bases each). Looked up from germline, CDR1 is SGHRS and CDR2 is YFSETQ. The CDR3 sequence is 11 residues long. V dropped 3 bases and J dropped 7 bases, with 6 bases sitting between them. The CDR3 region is CASSWGNTQYF. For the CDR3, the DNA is TGCGCCAGCAGCTGGGGGAATACGCAGTATTTT.

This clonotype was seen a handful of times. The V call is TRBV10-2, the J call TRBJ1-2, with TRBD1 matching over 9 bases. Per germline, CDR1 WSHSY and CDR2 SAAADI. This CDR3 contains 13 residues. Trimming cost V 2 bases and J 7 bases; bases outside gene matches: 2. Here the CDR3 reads CASSERTGVGYTF. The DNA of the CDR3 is TGCGCCAGCAGTGAGAGGACAGGGGTTGGCTACACCTTC.

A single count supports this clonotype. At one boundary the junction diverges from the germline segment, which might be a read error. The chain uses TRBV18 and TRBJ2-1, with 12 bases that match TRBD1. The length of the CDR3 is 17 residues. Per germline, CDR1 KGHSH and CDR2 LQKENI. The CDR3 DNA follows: TGTGCCAGCTCACTCGTCTTCGGGACAGGGGGCCGCAATGGGCAGTTCTTC. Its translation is CASSLVFGTGGRNGQFF.

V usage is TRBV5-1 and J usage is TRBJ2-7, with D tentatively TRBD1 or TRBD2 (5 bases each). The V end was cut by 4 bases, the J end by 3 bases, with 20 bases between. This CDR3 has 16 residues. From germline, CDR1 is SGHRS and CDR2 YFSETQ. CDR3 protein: CASSKEPGLGLYEQYF. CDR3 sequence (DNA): TGCGCCAGCAGCAAGGAACCGGGGCTGGGCCTCTACGAGCAGTACTTC.

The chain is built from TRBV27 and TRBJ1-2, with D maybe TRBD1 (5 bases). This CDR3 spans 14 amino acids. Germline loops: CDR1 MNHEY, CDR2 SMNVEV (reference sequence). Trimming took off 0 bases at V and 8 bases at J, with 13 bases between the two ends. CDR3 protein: CASSLSLRATGYTF. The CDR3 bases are TGTGCCAGCAGTTTATCTCTCAGGGCCACCGGCTACACCTTC.

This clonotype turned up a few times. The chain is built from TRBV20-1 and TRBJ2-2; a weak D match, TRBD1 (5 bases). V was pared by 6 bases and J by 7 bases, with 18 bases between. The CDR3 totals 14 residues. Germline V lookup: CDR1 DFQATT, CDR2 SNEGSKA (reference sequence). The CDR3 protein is CSAPRGAGGGELFF. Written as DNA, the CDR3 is TGCAGTGCGCCCCGTGGGGCCGGCGGCGGGGAGCTGTTTTTT.

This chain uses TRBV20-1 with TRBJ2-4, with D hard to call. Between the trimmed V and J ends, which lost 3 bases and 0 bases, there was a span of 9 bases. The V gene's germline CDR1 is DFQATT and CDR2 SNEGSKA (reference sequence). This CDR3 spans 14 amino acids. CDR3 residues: CSARSAIAKNIQYF. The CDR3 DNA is TGCAGTGCTAGGTCCGCTATAGCCAAAAACATTCAGTACTTC.

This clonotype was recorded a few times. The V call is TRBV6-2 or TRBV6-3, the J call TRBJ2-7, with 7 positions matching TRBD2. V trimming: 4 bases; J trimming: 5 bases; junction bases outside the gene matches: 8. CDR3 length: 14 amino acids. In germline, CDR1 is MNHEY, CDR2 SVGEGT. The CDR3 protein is CASSLRLAANEQYF. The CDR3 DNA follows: TGTGCCAGCAGTTTAAGACTAGCTGCCAACGAGCAGTACTTC.

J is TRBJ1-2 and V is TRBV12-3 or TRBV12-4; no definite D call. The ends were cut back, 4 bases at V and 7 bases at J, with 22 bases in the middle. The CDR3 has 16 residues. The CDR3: CASSSYLEGISIGYTF. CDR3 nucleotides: TGTGCCAGCAGTTCCTACCTTGAAGGGATCAGTATTGGCTACACCTTC.

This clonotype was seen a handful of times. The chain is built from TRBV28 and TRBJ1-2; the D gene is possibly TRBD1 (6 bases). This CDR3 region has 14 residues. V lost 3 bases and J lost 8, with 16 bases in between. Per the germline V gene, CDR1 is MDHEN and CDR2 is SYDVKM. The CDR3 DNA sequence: TGTGCCAGCAGTTTCCCAGGGGCGCTCCGGGGCTACACCTTC. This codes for CASSFPGALRGYTF.

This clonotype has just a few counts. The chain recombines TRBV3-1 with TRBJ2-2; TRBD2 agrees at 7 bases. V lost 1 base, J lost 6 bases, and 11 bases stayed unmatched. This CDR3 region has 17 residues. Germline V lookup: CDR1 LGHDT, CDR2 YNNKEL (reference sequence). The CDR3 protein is CASSQALGGEKAGELFF. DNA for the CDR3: TGTGCCAGCAGCCAAGCTCTGGGGGGGGAAAAGGCCGGGGAGCTGTTTTTT.

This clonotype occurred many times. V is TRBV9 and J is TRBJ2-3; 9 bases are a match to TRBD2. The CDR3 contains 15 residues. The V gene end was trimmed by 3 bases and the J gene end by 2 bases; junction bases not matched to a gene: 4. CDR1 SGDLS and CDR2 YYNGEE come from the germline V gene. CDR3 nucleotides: TGTGCCAGCAGCGCAAGCGGGGGGTCCACAGATACGCAGTATTTT. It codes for CASSASGGSTDTQYF. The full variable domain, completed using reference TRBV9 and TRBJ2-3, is DSGVTQTPKHLITATGQRVTLRCSPRSGDLSVYWYQQSLDQGLQFLIQYYNGEERAKGNILERFSAQQFPDLHSELNLSSLELGDSALYFCASSASGGSTDTQYFGPGTRLTVL.

The CDR3 sequence is CSANGDRYYEQYF. The CDR3 nucleotides are TGCAGTGCCAACGGTGACAGGTACTACGAGCAGTACTTC. This chain connects TRBV20-1 to TRBJ2-7; a possible D gene is TRBD1 (6 bases). The ends were cut back, 6 bases at V and 3 bases at J, with 15 bases in the middle. The germline V gene has CDR1 DFQATT and CDR2 SNEGSKA (reference sequence). The CDR3 length is 13 residues.

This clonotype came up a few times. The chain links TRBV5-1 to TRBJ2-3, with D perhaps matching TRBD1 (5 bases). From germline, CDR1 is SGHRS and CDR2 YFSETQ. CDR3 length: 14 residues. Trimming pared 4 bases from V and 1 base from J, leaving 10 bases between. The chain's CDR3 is CASSIDSRTDTQYF. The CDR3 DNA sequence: TGCGCCAGCAGCATAGACAGCCGCACAGATACGCAGTATTTT.

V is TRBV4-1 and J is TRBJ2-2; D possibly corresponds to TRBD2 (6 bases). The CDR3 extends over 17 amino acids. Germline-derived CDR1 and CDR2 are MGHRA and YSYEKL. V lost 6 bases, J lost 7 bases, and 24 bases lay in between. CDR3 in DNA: TGCGCCAGCAGACTAGCTGAGACCGGGGGATTAAGCGGGGAGCTGTTTTTT. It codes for CASRLAETGGLSGELFF.

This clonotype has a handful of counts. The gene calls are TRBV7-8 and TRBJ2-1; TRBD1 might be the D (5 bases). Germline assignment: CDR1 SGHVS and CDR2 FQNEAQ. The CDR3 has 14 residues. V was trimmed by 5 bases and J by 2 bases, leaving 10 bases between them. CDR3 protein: CASSSSGPYNEQFF. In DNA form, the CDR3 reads TGTGCCAGCAGCAGCTCAGGGCCCTACAATGAGCAGTTCTTC.

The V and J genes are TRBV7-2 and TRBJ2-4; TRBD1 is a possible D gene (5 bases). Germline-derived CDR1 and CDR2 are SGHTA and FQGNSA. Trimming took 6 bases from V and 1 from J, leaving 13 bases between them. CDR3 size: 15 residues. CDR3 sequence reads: CASRRQSGAKNIQYF. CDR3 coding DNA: TGTGCCAGCAGACGACAGTCCGGGGCCAAAAACATTCAGTACTTC. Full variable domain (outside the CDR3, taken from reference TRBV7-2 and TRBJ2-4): GAGVSQSPSNKVTEKGKDVELRCDPISGHTALYWYRQSLGQGLEFLIYFQGNSAPDKSGLPSDRFSAERTGGSVSTLTIQRTQQEDSAVYLCASRRQSGAKNIQYFGAGTRLSVL.

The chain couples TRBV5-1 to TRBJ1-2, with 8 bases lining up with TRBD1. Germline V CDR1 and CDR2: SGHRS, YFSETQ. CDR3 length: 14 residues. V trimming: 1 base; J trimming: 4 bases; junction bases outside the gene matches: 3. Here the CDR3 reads CASSLTGGTYGYTF. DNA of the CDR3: TGCGCCAGCAGCTTGACAGGGGGAACCTATGGCTACACCTTC.

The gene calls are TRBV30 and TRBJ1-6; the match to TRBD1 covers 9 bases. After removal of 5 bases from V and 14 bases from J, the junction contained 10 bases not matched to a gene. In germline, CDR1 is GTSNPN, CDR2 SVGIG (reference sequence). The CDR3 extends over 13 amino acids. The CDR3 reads CAWHRDRATTLHF. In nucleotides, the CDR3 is TGTGCCTGGCACCGGGACAGGGCAACGACCCTCCACTTT.

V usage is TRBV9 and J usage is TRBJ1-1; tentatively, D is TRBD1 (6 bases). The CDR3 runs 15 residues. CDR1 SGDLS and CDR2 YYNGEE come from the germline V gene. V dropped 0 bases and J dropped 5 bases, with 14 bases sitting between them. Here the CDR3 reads CASSVGGQGRTEAFF. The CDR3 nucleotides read TGTGCCAGCAGCGTAGGAGGCCAGGGGAGGACTGAAGCTTTCTTT. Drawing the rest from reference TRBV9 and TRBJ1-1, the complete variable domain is DSGVTQTPKHLITATGQRVTLRCSPRSGDLSVYWYQQSLDQGLQFLIQYYNGEERAKGNILERFSAQQFPDLHSELNLSSLELGDSALYFCASSVGGQGRTEAFFGQGTRLTVV.

CDR3 amino acids: CASSVVPGETQYF. The CDR3 nucleotides are TGTGCCAGCAGCGTAGTCCCGGGAGAGACCCAGTACTTC. The V gene is TRBV9, the J gene TRBJ2-5; D uncertain. Germline values: CDR1 SGDLS, CDR2 YYNGEE. CDR3 size: 13 residues. V lost 0 bases to trimming and J lost 4 bases, with 7 bases between them.

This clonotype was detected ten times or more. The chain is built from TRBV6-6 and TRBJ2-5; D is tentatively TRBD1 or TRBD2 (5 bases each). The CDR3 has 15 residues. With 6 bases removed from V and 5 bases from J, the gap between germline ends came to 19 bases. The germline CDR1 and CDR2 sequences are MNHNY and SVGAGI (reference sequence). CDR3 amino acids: CASRLQDTGVETQYF. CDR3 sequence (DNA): TGTGCCAGCAGGCTACAGGATACCGGGGTGGAGACCCAGTACTTC.

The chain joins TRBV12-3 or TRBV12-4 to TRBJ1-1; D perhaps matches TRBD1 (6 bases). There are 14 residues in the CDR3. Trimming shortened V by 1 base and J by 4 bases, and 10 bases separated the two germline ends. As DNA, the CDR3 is TGTGCCAGCAGTTTAGAGGGGGGGCTCACTGAAGCTTTCTTT. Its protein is CASSLEGGLTEAFF.